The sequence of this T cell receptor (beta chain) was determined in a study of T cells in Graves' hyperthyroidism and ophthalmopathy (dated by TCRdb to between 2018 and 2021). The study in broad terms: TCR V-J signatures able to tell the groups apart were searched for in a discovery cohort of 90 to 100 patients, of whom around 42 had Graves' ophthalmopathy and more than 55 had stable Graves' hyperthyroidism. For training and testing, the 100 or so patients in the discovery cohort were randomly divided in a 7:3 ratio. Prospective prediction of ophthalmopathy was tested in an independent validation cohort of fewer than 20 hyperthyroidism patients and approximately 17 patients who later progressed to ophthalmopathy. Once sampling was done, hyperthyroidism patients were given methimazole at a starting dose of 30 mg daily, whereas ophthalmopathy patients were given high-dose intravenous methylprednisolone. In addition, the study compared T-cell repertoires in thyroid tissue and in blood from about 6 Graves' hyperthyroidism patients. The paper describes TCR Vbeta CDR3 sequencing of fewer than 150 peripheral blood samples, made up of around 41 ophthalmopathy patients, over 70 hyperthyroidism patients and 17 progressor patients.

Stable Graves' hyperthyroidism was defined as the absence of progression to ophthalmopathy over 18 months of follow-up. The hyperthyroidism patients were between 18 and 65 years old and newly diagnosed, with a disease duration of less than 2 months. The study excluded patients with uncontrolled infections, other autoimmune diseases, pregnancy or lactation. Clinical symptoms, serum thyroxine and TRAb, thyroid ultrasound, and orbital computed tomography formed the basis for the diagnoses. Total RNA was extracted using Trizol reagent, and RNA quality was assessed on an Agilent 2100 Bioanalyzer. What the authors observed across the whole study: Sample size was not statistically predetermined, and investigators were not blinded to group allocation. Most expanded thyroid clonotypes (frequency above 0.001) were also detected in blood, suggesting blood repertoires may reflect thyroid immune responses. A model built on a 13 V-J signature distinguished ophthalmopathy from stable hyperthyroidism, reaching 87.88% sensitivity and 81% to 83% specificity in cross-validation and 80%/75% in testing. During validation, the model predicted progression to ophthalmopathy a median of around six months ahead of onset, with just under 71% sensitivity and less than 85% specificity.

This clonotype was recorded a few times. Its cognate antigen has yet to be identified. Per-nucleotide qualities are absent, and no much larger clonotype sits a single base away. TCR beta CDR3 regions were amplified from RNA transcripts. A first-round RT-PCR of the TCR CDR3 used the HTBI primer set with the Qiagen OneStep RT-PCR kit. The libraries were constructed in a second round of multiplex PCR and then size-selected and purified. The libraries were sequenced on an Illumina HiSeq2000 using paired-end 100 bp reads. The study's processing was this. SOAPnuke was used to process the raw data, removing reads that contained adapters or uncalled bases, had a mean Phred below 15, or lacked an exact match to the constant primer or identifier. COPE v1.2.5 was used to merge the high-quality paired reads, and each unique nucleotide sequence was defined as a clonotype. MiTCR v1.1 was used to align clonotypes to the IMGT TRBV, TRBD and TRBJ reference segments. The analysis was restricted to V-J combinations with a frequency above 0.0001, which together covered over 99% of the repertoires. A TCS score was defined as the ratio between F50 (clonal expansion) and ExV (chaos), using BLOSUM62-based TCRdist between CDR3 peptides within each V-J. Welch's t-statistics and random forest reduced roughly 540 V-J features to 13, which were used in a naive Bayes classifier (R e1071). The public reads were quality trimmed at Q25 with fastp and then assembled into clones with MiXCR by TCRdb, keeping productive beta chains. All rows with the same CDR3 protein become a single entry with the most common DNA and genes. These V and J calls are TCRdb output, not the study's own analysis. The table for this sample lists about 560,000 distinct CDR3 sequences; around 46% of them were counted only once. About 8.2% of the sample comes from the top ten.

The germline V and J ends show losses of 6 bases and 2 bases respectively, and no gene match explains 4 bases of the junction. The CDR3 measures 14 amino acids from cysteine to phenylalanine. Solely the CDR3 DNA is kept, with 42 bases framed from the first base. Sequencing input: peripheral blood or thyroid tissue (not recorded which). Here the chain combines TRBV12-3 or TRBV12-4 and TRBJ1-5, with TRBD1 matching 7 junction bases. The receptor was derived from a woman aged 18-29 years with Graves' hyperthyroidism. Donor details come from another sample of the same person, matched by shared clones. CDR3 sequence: CASRFGQGNQPQHF. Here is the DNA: TGTGCCAGCAGGTTCGGACAGGGCAATCAGCCCCAGCATTTT.